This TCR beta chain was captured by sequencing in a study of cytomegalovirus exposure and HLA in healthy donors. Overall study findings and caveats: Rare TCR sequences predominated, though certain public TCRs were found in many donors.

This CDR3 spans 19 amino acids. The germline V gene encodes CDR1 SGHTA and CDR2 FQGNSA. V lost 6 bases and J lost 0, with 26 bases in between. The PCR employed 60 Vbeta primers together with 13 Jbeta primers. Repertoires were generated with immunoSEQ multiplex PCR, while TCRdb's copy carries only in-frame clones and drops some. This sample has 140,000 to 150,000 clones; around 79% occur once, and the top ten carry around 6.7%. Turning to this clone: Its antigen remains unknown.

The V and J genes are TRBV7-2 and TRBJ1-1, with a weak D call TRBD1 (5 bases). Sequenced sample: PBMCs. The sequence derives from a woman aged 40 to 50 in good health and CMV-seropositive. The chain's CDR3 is CASRSKFFGGGILNTEAFF. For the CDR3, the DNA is TGTGCCAGCAGATCAAAATTTTTTGGGGGAGGAATTTTGAACACTGAAGCTTTCTTT.